These T cell receptor beta chains were read from a single sample in a study of response to subunit inactivated influenza vaccine. MiXCR, applied by TCRdb to the RT-PCR reads, yields one record per CDR3 protein. The sample records some 500,000 distinct CDR3 sequences, 25% being singletons. Sequenced material: CD4+ T cells sorted from PBMCs, taken 4 to 6 days after vaccination. Source of these receptors: a man between 50 and 59 years old who received an inactivated influenza vaccine. Both conserved end residues are part of each CDR3. D genes are given only for firm matches. Clone size is given for some rows only: seen once, a few or many times, or a class if the clone is expanded.

d_call j_call v_call clone_size cdr3_nt cdr3_aa
- TRBJ2-7 TRBV2 - TGTGCCAGCAGTAGGGGAGTTCTAGAATACGAGCAGTACTTC CASSRGVLEYEQYF
TRBD1 TRBJ1-1 TRBV10-3 few TGTGCCATCCGCGACAGGGCAACCTATGAAGCTTTCTTT CAIRDRATYEAFF
- TRBJ2-5 TRBV5-1 - TGCGCCAGCAGCGGCGGGGTCTACGGCGGAGAGACCCAGTACTTC CASSGGVYGGETQYF
- TRBJ2-7 TRBV25-1 once TGTGCCAGCAATTGGGCCGGGGAGCAGTACTTC CASNWAGEQYF
TRBD2 TRBJ2-3 TRBV20-1 - TGCTGCGCTAAAGGGACTAGCGGGAGGGCCGGAACAGATACGCAGTATTTT CCAKGTSGRAGTDTQYF
TRBD1 TRBJ1-1 TRBV12-3/TRBV12-4 - TGTGCCAGCAGTTATTGGACAGGGAGAGCTTTCTTT CASSYWTGRAFF
- TRBJ2-2 TRBV6-2/TRBV6-3 - TGTGCCAGCAGTTCCCGGGCCCGGGGTTCCACCGGGGAGCTGTTTTTT CASSSRARGSTGELFF
- TRBJ2-1 TRBV7-2 few TGTGCCAGCAGCTTACAGGTAGCGAGCTACAATGAGCAGTTCTTC CASSLQVASYNEQFF
- TRBJ1-3 TRBV21-1 many TGTGCCAGCAGCAACGGACAGGAGAGCTCTGGAAACACCATATATTTT CASSNGQESSGNTIYF
TRBD1 TRBJ1-1 TRBV12-3/TRBV12-4 - TGTGCCAGCAGCCTACACCAGGGGGTAAGAGGTGAAGCTTTCTTT CASSLHQGVRGEAFF
TRBD1 TRBJ2-5 TRBV7-9 - TGTGCCAGCAGCTTGGCAGCCGGGACAGGGGGTATGACCCAGTACTTC CASSLAAGTGGMTQYF
- TRBJ2-3 TRBV5-1 - TGCGCCAGCAGCCATGACAGCGTGAGCACAGATACGCAGTATTTT CASSHDSVSTDTQYF
TRBD1 TRBJ2-5 TRBV6-2/TRBV6-3 few TGTGCCAGCAGTTCCTCCGGACAGGGATCGGAGACCCAGTACTTC CASSSSGQGSETQYF
TRBD1 TRBJ2-3 TRBV20-1 - TGCAGTGCTAGTAATTTAGGGACAGCCGCAGATACGCAGTATTTT CSASNLGTAADTQYF
- TRBJ1-1 TRBV6-6 few TGTGCCAGCAGCGCTCATAAGAACACTGAAGCTTTCTTT CASSAHKNTEAFF
TRBD1 TRBJ2-3 TRBV12-3/TRBV12-4 few TGTGCCAGCACTCGGGACAGGGGTTTCGGTACGCAGTATTTT CASTRDRGFGTQYF
- TRBJ1-2 TRBV7-9 - TGTGCCAGCAGCTTAGCCCTTCTTGGCTATGGCTACACCTTC CASSLALLGYGYTF
- TRBJ1-1 TRBV18 - TGTGCCAGCTCACTCCAGACTGAAGCTTTCTTT CASSLQTEAFF
- TRBJ1-4 TRBV12-3/TRBV12-4 - TGTGCCAGCAGTTATAACCATGAAAAACTGTTTTTT CASSYNHEKLFF
TRBD2 TRBJ2-7 TRBV12-3/TRBV12-4 many TGTGCCAGCAGTACTAGCGGGTACGAGCAGTACTTC CASSTSGYEQYF
- TRBJ2-7 TRBV4-3 few TGCGCCAGCAGCCAGAAGCCGGGACCCAACTACGAGCAGTACTTC CASSQKPGPNYEQYF
- TRBJ2-1 TRBV6-5 - TGTGCCAGCAGTCACCGAGGACCGGGACACGAGAGGAGTGAGCAGTTCTTC CASSHRGPGHERSEQFF
- TRBJ2-7 TRBV6-1 - TGTGCCAGCAGTGAATTGGGGGGCGAGCAGTACTTC CASSELGGEQYF
- TRBJ2-3 TRBV20-1 few TGCAGTGCTAGTAGAGGCCTGGATACGCAGTATTTT CSASRGLDTQYF
- TRBJ2-5 TRBV20-1 - TGCAGTGCTAGGCAACATGGCAGAGAGACCCAGTACTTC CSARQHGRETQYF
TRBD1 TRBJ2-4 TRBV7-2 - TGTGCCAGCAGCTTGACAGGGCCGCAAAACATTCAGTACTTC CASSLTGPQNIQYF
TRBD2 TRBJ2-7 TRBV20-1 few TGCAGTGCTAGTAGCGGGAGAACCTTCGAGCAGTACTTC CSASSGRTFEQYF
TRBD2 TRBJ2-1 TRBV20-1 - TGCAGTGCTAGAGATCTAGGAACTAGCGGGTTCAATGAGCAGTTCTTC CSARDLGTSGFNEQFF
TRBD1 TRBJ1-5 TRBV20-1 - TGCAGTGCTAGGGCAGGGGGGAGCAATCAGCCCCAGCATTTT CSARAGGSNQPQHF
TRBD1 TRBJ1-2 TRBV5-1 - TGCGCCAGCAGGATAACAGGGGACTATGGCTACACCTTC CASRITGDYGYTF
TRBD1 TRBJ1-2 TRBV20-1 few TGCAGTGCACCGGGACAGGCCTATGGCTACACCTTC CSAPGQAYGYTF